This entry is about one T cell receptor beta chain. What this receptor recognizes is not known. No much larger clonotype is one base removed from it; base qualities were not supplied. Intraepithelial and lamina propria lymphocytes were isolated from graft specimens using dithiothreitol, EDTA incubations and collagenase D digestion. Bulk TCR-beta sequencing was performed on serial intestinal graft biopsy specimens collected as late as 600 days after transplant. CDR1 is given as MDHEN and CDR2 as SYDVKM, both from the germline V gene. The CDR3 runs 16 amino acids, cysteine and phenylalanine included. The CDR3 DNA has 48 bases and is translated from base 1. V is shortened by 1 base, J by 4 bases, and the region joining them spans 15 bases. This sample stems from a study of graft-versus-host responses after intestinal transplantation (dated by TCRdb to 2020 to 2022). Turning to the overall study: The transplants that recipients got were multivisceral, liver-intestinal, or isolated intestinal. Every recipient was given anti-thymocyte globulin induction, then maintenance tacrolimus and steroids for roughly three years. Graft-versus-host and host-versus-graft alloreactive T cell clones were tracked in the graft, circulation and bone marrow after intestinal transplantation using bulk TCR-beta CDR3 sequencing. Alloreactive clones were identified by sequencing pre-transplant mixed lymphocyte reaction products and comparing these products with unstimulated pre-transplant donor and recipient T cells. The cohort enrolled about two dozen intestinal transplant recipients, one of whom was a retransplant, and a few patients without pretransplant specimens were excluded. A peak of at least 4% donor T cells among recipient peripheral blood mononuclear cells was the definition used for donor T cell macrochimerism. Rather than being sequenced by the commercial service, samples from a few later patients were sequenced in-house on an Illumina MiSeq and processed with MiXCR. What the work shows at the level of the full study, not this receptor alone: The relatively low number and heterogeneity of intestinal transplant patients limited the conclusions. Patients with donor T cell macrochimerism had high GvH to HvG T cell clonal ratios in their allografts. Early after transplant, peak levels of circulating GvH clones were found to be associated with declines in HvG clones. GvH clones turned up in recipient bone marrow, with some appearing earlier in ileal mucosa or blood, a pattern consistent with an intestinal mucosal origin.

Library generation was performed with the immunoSEQ multiplex PCR assay. For most patients, genomic DNA was subjected to high-throughput TCR-beta CDR3 sequencing by Adaptive Biotechnologies. The original methods were these. Adaptive's ImmunoSEQ software was the source of the TCR sequencing data for 15 to 20 patients, while a few other patients were processed with MiXCR and VDJtools. CDR3 nucleotide sequences shared between donor and recipient were removed because the origin of such sequences could not be assigned. To be classed as alloreactive, a clone needed at least 2-fold expansion over unstimulated cells and a minimum CFSE-low frequency of 0.002% (template counts) or 0.001% (read counts). Clones detected in sequenced pre-transplant spleen, lymph node, or MLR CFSE-low populations of the donor or recipient were defined as mappable. The cumulative frequency of alloreactive clones was calculated as a percentage of all sequences, weighted by copy number. In TCRdb, the immuneACCESS table is reduced to in-frame sequences with V and J assigned. These tables do not hold every clone; where another copy was compared, an unresolved V gene accounts for under half, and the others remain unexplained. From that table come the V and J calls and clone size; the DNA was used to work out D and trimming. This sample gives 15,000 to 20,000 clones in total; roughly 82% of them show up just once. The top ten clones comprise 5% to 6% of the sample.

This clonotype was sampled from a human patient who received an intestinal transplant, so some T cells may come from the graft donor. The chain links TRBV28 with TRBJ2-3; the D gene could be TRBD1 or TRBD2, each one agreeing over 5 bases. The material sequenced was ileum tissue, taken 17 days after transplant. The nucleotide sequence is TGTGCCAGCAGTTTATTGCCTGGGTGGGACCCAGATACGCAGTATTTT. This codes for CASSLLPGWDPDTQYF.